This T cell receptor beta chain was obtained from a study of blood T cells in healthy people across ages. Germline V CDR1 and CDR2: SGHRS, YFSETQ. V dropped 4 bases and J dropped 5; count of bases not matched to a gene: 3. The CDR3 runs 15 residues. The donors, aged roughly 6 to 100, were healthy Caucasians from Russia. Combining a sample-barcoded 5' primer with a J-beta primer mix, a second PCR ran for about 6 to 11 cycles. Each CDR3 protein is one row after TCRdb ran MiXCR on the 5' RACE reads. Among about 970,000 distinct CDR3 sequences, roughly 51% were seen once, and the ten largest hold about 21%.

The V and J genes are TRBV5-1 and TRBJ2-1; 13 bases are a match to TRBD2. The TCR was taken from a woman aged 60-70 years in good health. Material for sequencing was blood. Written as DNA, the CDR3 is TGCGCCAGCAGCGGCGGGACTAGCGGGAACAATGAGCAGTTCTTC. This gives the protein CASSGGTSGNNEQFF.